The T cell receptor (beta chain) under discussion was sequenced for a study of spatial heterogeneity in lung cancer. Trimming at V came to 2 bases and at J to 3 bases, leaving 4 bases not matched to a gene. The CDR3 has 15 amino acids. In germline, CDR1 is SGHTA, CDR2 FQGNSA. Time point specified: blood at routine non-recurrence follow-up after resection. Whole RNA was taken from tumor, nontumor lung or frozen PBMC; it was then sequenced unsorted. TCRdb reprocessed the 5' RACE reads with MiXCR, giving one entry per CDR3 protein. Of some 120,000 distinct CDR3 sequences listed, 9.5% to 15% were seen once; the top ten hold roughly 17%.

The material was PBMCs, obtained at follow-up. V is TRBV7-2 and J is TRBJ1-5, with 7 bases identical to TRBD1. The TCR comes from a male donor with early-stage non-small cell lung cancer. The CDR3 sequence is CASSLQGGYNQPQHF. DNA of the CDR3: TGTGCCAGCAGCTTACAGGGGGGATACAATCAGCCCCAGCATTTT.